This T cell receptor (beta chain) appears in the sequencing data of a study of blood T cells in healthy people across ages (dated by TCRdb to 2015 to 2017). In the study overall: In model experiments, template switching captured roughly one uniquely barcoded TCR beta cDNA molecule for every two T cells. To track age-related changes in TCR beta repertoire diversity, the study relied on deep sequencing normalized with unique cDNA molecular identifiers. Donors were grouped into four age groups: young (average approximately 15 years), middle-aged (roughly 40), aged (62) and long-lived (over 80). The study analyzed two additional independent replicas of 1 million unique cDNA reads from the same blood draw for two donors, one aged 18 to 30 and one aged 80 or older. To avoid experimental bias, donors of different ages were distributed randomly across sequencing lanes. The study at large found these results: Because the CMV infection status of the donors was unknown, age-related changes in expanded clonotypes may potentially have been confounded. Total diversity estimates from one million sequenced T cells were considered lower bounds and underestimates. Bulk unsorted PBMC profiling prevented conclusive comparison of naive and antigen-experienced compartments. Compared with the aged group, more naive CD4+ T cells, fewer expanded clones and increased TCR diversity were shown by the long-lived group, suggesting age selection. The percentage of naive T cells measured by flow cytometry correlated strongly with observed TCR beta diversity. Observed TCR beta diversity per million T cells fell roughly linearly with age, and a significant reduction was already apparent by age around 39.

Looking up the germline V gene yields CDR1 SGHDN and CDR2 FVKESK. There are 15 amino acids in the CDR3, from cysteine to phenylalanine inclusive. The only DNA kept is the CDR3, 45 bases in frame from the first base. Of note for this clonotype: Its antigen remains unidentified. One junction end does not reproduce the germline sequence, and a read error may be involved.

Libraries were made using 5' RACE. For sequencing, an Illumina HiSeq 2500 was employed. A second PCR of about 6 to 12 cycles was run with a J-beta primer mix and a sample-barcoded 5' primer. Each TCR beta cDNA molecule received a unique molecular identifier from a template-switch 5' adaptor carrying 12 random nucleotides. At least 2.5 million CDR3-containing paired-end reads were obtained from each sample. First-strand cDNA synthesis was performed from all RNA using the Mint cDNA synthesis kit, with priming by a TRBC-specific oligonucleotide. Following uracil-DNA glycosylase treatment, all cDNA underwent a first 18-cycle PCR with the universal primers M1SS and BC2_uni_R. Under the source paper's analysis protocol: Normalization of each sample was performed by random selection of 1 million high-quality reads, each carrying a distinct molecular identifier. Reads with shared molecular identifiers were discarded instead of being binned into consensus sequences. MiTCR, with a Q25 quality threshold and the strictest error-elimination algorithm, was used for CDR3 identification, clonotype clustering and error correction. A nonparametric unseen species model with Euler transformation was used to estimate a lower bound on total TCR beta diversity. TCRdb applied fastp at Q25 and MiXCR to the public reads, then kept only in-frame beta chains. Entries that share a CDR3 protein sequence are merged under the most common genes and DNA. TCRdb's processing, not the authors', yielded these V and J calls. The sample records about 1.8 million distinct CDR3 sequences, roughly 50% of which are singletons. The ten most abundant clones make up 2% to 2.5% of the sample.

Systemically healthy Caucasian individuals from Russia, 35 to 50 in total and aged roughly 6 to 100 years, were included as donors. Ten milliliters of peripheral blood were drawn from each donor into EDTA-treated Vacutainer tubes. Ficoll-Paque density-gradient centrifugation was used to isolate PBMCs, with at least 6.5 million per sample. Trizol reagent was used to extract total RNA from the PBMCs, yielding at least 6 micrograms per sample. For every donor, flow cytometry on a PBMC aliquot measured the percentage of naive CD45RAhigh/CD27high T cells. The sequenced sample consisted of blood. The TCR sequence derives from a woman aged 40 to 55 in good health. The rearranged chain carries TRBV14 and TRBJ2-7; a tentative D match to TRBD1 spans 5 bases. The CDR3 reads CASCQDGRESYEQYF. Read as DNA, the sequence is TGTGCCAGCTGCCAAGACGGCAGGGAATCCTACGAGCAGTACTTC.